The 13 T cell receptor beta chains in this list originate from one sample, sequenced in a study of T cell responses to AZD1222 COVID-19 vaccine. Using immunoSEQ multiplex PCR, the repertoire was profiled, and TCRdb retains in-frame clones only, with some absent. The sample yields roughly 160,000 clones, less than 95% seen once. Material: peripheral blood, obtained on day 0 of AZD1222 vaccination. Receptor source: an adult in good health.

J is TRBJ1-1 and V is TRBV25-1; D perhaps matches TRBD1 (6 bases). CDR3 length: 13 residues. V lost 4 bases to trimming and J lost 5 bases, with 11 bases between them. Germline CDR1 MGHDK, CDR2 SYGVNS. DNA of the CDR3: TGTGCCAGCAGTGCAACAGGGAGAACTGAAGCTTTCTTT. Translation gives CASSATGRTEAFF.

The V call is TRBV14, the J call TRBJ2-1; 8 nucleotides agree with TRBD2. Trimming removed 4 bases from V and 0 bases from J; junction bases left unmatched: 2. The CDR3 is made up of 15 amino acids. CDR1 and CDR2 (germline): SGHDN, FVKESK. The CDR3 region has the DNA TGTGCCAGCAGCCCAACTAGCGGCTCCTACAATGAGCAGTTCTTC. Its protein is CASSPTSGSYNEQFF.

Remarks on this clone: The sample has other DNA sequences that encode this CDR3 too. The J gene is TRBJ1-2, the V gene TRBV11-2; D not resolved. Per germline, CDR1 SGHAT and CDR2 FQNNGV. The V gene lost 0 bases and the J gene lost 2 bases, with 1 base spanning the gap. The CDR3 is 12 amino acids. The CDR3 region is CASSLDNYGYTF. CDR3 in DNA: TGTGCCAGCAGCTTAGACAACTATGGCTACACCTTC.

The chain combines TRBV29-1 with TRBJ1-5, with D hard to call. The CDR3 is 9 residues long. V was trimmed by 5 bases and J by 8 bases, leaving 4 bases between them. CDR1 SQVTM and CDR2 ANQGSEA come from the germline V gene. This CDR3 reads CSVIKPQHF. Here the CDR3 DNA reads TGCAGCGTTATCAAGCCCCAGCATTTT.

This clone was counted a single time. The chain is built from TRBV28 and TRBJ1-1, with TRBD1 identical over 11 bases. The germline CDR1 and CDR2 sequences are MDHEN and SYDVKM. Germline trimming cut 6 bases from V and 3 bases from J; bases unmatched to any gene: 6. The CDR3 is 15 residues long. CDR3 region: CASSRTGGGDTEAFF. In DNA, the CDR3 is TGTGCCAGCAGCCGGACAGGGGGCGGGGACACTGAAGCTTTCTTT.

The chain carries TRBV18 and TRBJ1-4; 8 bases are shared with TRBD1. V lost 6 bases and J lost 7; bases outside the gene matches: 7. The CDR3 totals 14 residues. Germline V gene data show CDR1 as KGHSH and CDR2 as LQKENI. DNA of the CDR3: TGTGCCAGCTCCCCGACAGGGGTTCTTGAAAAACTGTTTTTT. This sequence encodes CASSPTGVLEKLFF.

The chain combines TRBV2 with TRBJ1-5; TRBD1 is a possible D gene (5 bases). Germline V gene lookup returns CDR1 SNHLY and CDR2 FYNNEI. The V end was cut by 4 bases, the J end by 5 bases, with 6 bases between. This CDR3 comprises 12 residues. CDR3: CASSGQYQPQHF. The CDR3 region has the DNA TGTGCCAGCAGTGGACAGTATCAGCCCCAGCATTTT.

The gene calls are TRBV28 and TRBJ1-2; TRBD1 matches 8 bases. Looked up from germline, CDR1 is MDHEN and CDR2 is SYDVKM. The CDR3 is 15 amino acids. With V trimmed by 3 bases and J by 3 bases, 6 bases remained unmatched. The chain's CDR3 is CASSLAGGADYGYTF. The CDR3 DNA reads as TGTGCCAGCAGTTTGGCAGGGGGCGCGGACTATGGCTACACCTTC.

The chain combines TRBV10-3 with TRBJ1-1, with TRBD1 identical over 7 bases. Germline V gene data show CDR1 as ENHRY and CDR2 as SYGVKD. This CDR3 has 13 residues. V lost 6 bases, J lost 4 bases, and 5 bases stayed unmatched. The CDR3: CAIRETGLTEAFF. CDR3 bases: TGTGCCATCAGGGAGACAGGGCTCACTGAAGCTTTCTTT.

V and J are TRBV18 and TRBJ1-1, with D possibly matching TRBD1 (5 bases). Trimming stripped 6 bases from V and 4 bases from J, with 15 bases between. The V gene's germline CDR1 is KGHSH and CDR2 LQKENI. CDR3 length: 14 amino acids. CDR3 sequence (DNA): TGTGCCAGCTCCCCTGGGGCAGGAGGCACTGAAGCTTTCTTT. Its protein product is CASSPGAGGTEAFF.

Of note for this clone: The same CDR3 is also encoded by other DNA sequences in this sample. The chain has TRBV11-2 and TRBJ1-4, with no clear D. The CDR3 has 11 residues. The ends were cut back, 0 bases at V and 8 bases at J, with 1 base in the middle. CDR1 SGHAT and CDR2 FQNNGV come from the germline V gene. CDR3 in DNA: TGTGCCAGCAGCTTAGACGAAAAACTGTTTTTT. This sequence encodes CASSLDEKLFF.

V is TRBV7-9 and J is TRBJ1-5, with D possibly matching TRBD1 (5 bases). Germline lookup yields CDR1 SEHNR and CDR2 FQNEAQ (reference sequence). This CDR3 is built from 14 residues. Trimming removed 5 bases at V and 7 bases at J, with 15 bases between. CDR3 sequence: CASSLGGVRQPQHF. CDR3 nucleotides: TGTGCCAGCAGCCTTGGGGGGGTACGCCAGCCCCAGCATTTT.

The chain is built from TRBV12-3 or TRBV12-4 and TRBJ1-1; 7 bases agree with TRBD1. The CDR3 runs to 13 residues. With 6 bases clipped from V and 6 bases from J, the junction kept 7 bases outside the gene matches. As DNA, the CDR3 is TGTGCCAGCAGACAGGGGAGAGATGCTGAAGCTTTCTTT. It translates to CASRQGRDAEAFF.